Shown below are 30 T cell receptor beta chains from a single sample sequenced in a study of blood T cell repertoires in COVID-19. Produced via immunoSEQ multiplex PCR; TCRdb's table is partial and in-frame only. The sample has more than 90,000 clones, roughly 90% seen once. The sequenced material came from peripheral blood. Receptors were obtained from an older man who had recovered from COVID-19.

The genes are TRBV14 and TRBJ2-2, with D tentatively TRBD1 (5 bases). The CDR3 has 15 residues. V dropped 1 base and J dropped 6 bases, with 12 bases sitting between them. Germline assignment: CDR1 SGHDN and CDR2 FVKESK. Here the CDR3 reads CASSQVGRVAGELFF. In DNA form, the CDR3 reads TGTGCCAGCAGCCAAGTGGGCAGGGTGGCCGGGGAGCTGTTTTTT.

The chain is built from TRBV29-1 and TRBJ2-6; D perhaps matches TRBD2 (5 bases). Germline CDR1 reads SQVTM; CDR2 reads ANQGSEA. The CDR3 has 14 amino acids. Trimming took 3 bases from V and 9 from J, leaving 15 bases between them. The CDR3 nucleotides are TGCAGCGTTGACGAGGGCCGGGCGGGCAACGTCCTGACTTTC. It translates to CSVDEGRAGNVLTF.

This clone showed up just a few times. The rearrangement links TRBV25-1 to TRBJ2-7; 8 bases are a match to TRBD1. This CDR3 contains 16 residues. Germline loops: CDR1 MGHDK, CDR2 SYGVNS. Losses at the gene ends were 6 bases for V and 3 bases for J; bases not matched to a gene: 13. The DNA for the CDR3 is TGTGCCAGCAGCCCCTTTTCCGGGACAGGACTCTACGAGCAGTACTTC. Its translation: CASSPFSGTGLYEQYF.

This clone was counted a few times. The rearrangement joins TRBV5-5 to TRBJ1-2; tentative D call: TRBD1 (5 bases). V was clipped by 4 bases and J by 3 bases, with 19 bases between them. Germline CDR1 SGHKS, CDR2 YYEKEE (reference sequence). This CDR3 contains 16 residues. DNA of the CDR3: TGTGCCAGCAGCCGAACTGGCTCGGACACAGACTATGGCTACACCTTC. Translating gives CASSRTGSDTDYGYTF.

The chain recombines TRBV11-3 with TRBJ2-2; perhaps TRBD1 as D (7 bases). V gave up 5 bases and J gave up 5 bases, with 21 bases separating them. This CDR3 is 17 amino acids long. CDR1 and CDR2 (germline): SGHNT, YENEEA. CDR3 nucleotides: TGTGCCAGCAGCGCTAACGCAGGGGGGAAGGCGACCGGGGAGCTGTTTTTT. Amino acid sequence: CASSANAGGKATGELFF.

CDR3 nucleotide sequence: TGTGCCAGCAGACCAATGGGGGGGGCGGGTAACTATGGCTACACCTTC. Amino acid sequence: CASRPMGGAGNYGYTF. This chain connects TRBV28 to TRBJ1-2, with D perhaps TRBD1 (6 bases). Trimming removed 6 bases from V and 1 base from J, with 18 bases in between. CDR3 length: 16 amino acids. Germline CDR1 reads MDHEN; CDR2 reads SYDVKM.

This chain uses TRBV6-5 with TRBJ2-1, with 10 nucleotides matching TRBD2. CDR3 size: 16 residues. Per the germline V gene, CDR1 is MNHEY and CDR2 is SVGAGI. Germline trimming cut 0 bases from V and 7 bases from J; bases unmatched to any gene: 6. CDR3 sequence: CASSYSPSGSGNEQFF. In DNA, the CDR3 is TGTGCCAGCAGTTACTCGCCTAGCGGGAGTGGGAATGAGCAGTTCTTC.

The CDR3 DNA follows: TGTGCCAGCAGCCTCCGGACAGGGGGCGGTTCCGGGGAGCTGTTTTTT. This sequence encodes CASSLRTGGGSGELFF. The rearrangement links TRBV13 to TRBJ2-2, with 11 bases fitting TRBD1. CDR1 PRHDT and CDR2 FYEKMQ come from the germline V gene (reference sequence). The J segment lost 6 bases and the V segment lost 5 bases, leaving 8 bases of the junction unmatched. CDR3 length equals 16 residues.

This clone was seen a handful of times. The gene calls are TRBV27 and TRBJ1-1, with TRBD1 matching 7 bases. Germline trimming cut 5 bases from V and 6 bases from J; bases unmatched to any gene: 9. The germline gives CDR1 MNHEY, CDR2 SMNVEV (reference sequence). The CDR3 consists of 14 residues. The CDR3 DNA follows: TGTGCCAGCAGTGTAAGGGGGCGGTCCCCTGAAGCTTTCTTT. Residues: CASSVRGRSPEAFF.

The chain recombines TRBV18 with TRBJ2-5, with D tentatively TRBD2 (6 bases). The germline V gene encodes CDR1 KGHSH and CDR2 LQKENI. V was trimmed by 3 bases and J by 2 bases, leaving 13 bases between them. The CDR3 has 15 residues. In DNA form, the CDR3 reads TGTGCCAGCTCACCCCGGAGGGCCTTACAAGAGACCCAGTACTTC. Amino acids: CASSPRRALQETQYF.

The gene calls are TRBV28 and TRBJ1-3; D gene uncertain. Germline CDR1 reads MDHEN; CDR2 reads SYDVKM. The CDR3 runs 14 residues. V lost 5 bases, J lost 6 bases, and 14 bases lay in between. The CDR3 protein is CASSTTGTENTIYF. CDR3 bases: TGTGCCAGCAGTACTACGGGTACCGAAAACACCATATATTTT.

The chain carries TRBV12-5 and TRBJ2-3, with D maybe TRBD2 (5 bases). The CDR3 sequence is 12 residues long. Germline lookup yields CDR1 LGHNT and CDR2 FRNRAP. Trimming pared 7 bases from V and 3 bases from J, leaving 8 bases between. CDR3 DNA: TGTGCTAGTGCTGGGGAGACAGATACGCAGTATTTT. Protein: CASAGETDTQYF. The entire variable domain, with the rest obtained from reference TRBV12-5 and TRBJ2-3, is as follows: DARVTQTPRHKVTEMGQEVTMRCQPILGHNTVFWYRQTMMQGLELLAYFRNRAPLDDSGMPKDRFSAEMPDATLATLKIQPSEPRDSAVYFCASAGETDTQYFGPGTRLTVL.

This sequence joins TRBV5-1 and TRBJ1-4; TRBD1 might be the D (6 bases). The CDR3 runs 16 residues. V was cut by 0 bases and J by 0 bases, with 9 bases left in between. Germline assignment: CDR1 SGHRS and CDR2 YFSETQ. The CDR3 loop reads CASSLVQGSTNEKLFF. The CDR3 bases are TGCGCCAGCAGCTTGGTCCAGGGGTCAACTAATGAAAAACTGTTTTTT. Variable domain in full (rest from reference TRBV5-1 and TRBJ1-4): KAGVTQTPRYLIKTRGQQVTLSCSPISGHRSVSWYQQTPGQGLQFLFEYFSETQRNKGNFPGRFSGRQFSNSRSEMNVSTLELGDSALYLCASSLVQGSTNEKLFFGSGTQLSVL.

This clone appeared a single time. The J gene is TRBJ1-1, the V gene TRBV11-1; 9 nucleotides line up with TRBD1. The V gene end was trimmed by 2 bases and the J gene end by 4 bases; junction bases not matched to a gene: 5. The CDR3 is 15 amino acids. Germline V gene sequence: CDR1 SGHAT, CDR2 FQDESV (reference sequence). CDR3 residues: CASSLTGGWGTEAFF. The CDR3 DNA follows: TGTGCCAGCAGCTTAACAGGGGGCTGGGGCACTGAAGCTTTCTTT.

The genes are TRBV28 and TRBJ2-3; 8 nucleotides agree with TRBD1. The CDR3 is made up of 16 amino acids. With V trimmed by 5 bases and J by 2 bases, 9 bases remained unmatched. Per the germline V gene, CDR1 is MDHEN and CDR2 is SYDVKM. This chain's CDR3 is CASSPVGTGLTDTQYF. For the CDR3, the DNA is TGTGCCAGCAGTCCAGTGGGGACAGGACTCACAGATACGCAGTATTTT. Based on the CDR3 plus reference TRBV28 and TRBJ2-3, the full variable domain is DVKVTQSSRYLVKRTGEKVFLECVQDMDHENMFWYRQDPGLGLRLIYFSYDVKMKEKGDIPEGYSVSREKKERFSLILESASTNQTSMYLCASSPVGTGLTDTQYFGPGTRLTVL.

This clone was recorded a few times. Written as DNA, the CDR3 is TGTGCCAGCAGCAGGCGGGGGGGCTGGAGAGAGACCCAGTACTTC. Translated, it gives CASSRRGGWRETQYF. The V gene is TRBV9, the J gene TRBJ2-5; 9 bases are shared with TRBD2. This CDR3 comprises 15 residues. The V segment lost 4 bases and the J segment 4 bases; nucleotides outside the gene matches: 8. CDR1 and CDR2 (germline): SGDLS, YYNGEE.

This rearrangement joins TRBV11-1 to TRBJ2-1; tentative D call: TRBD1 (5 bases). Germline V gives CDR1 SGHAT, CDR2 FQDESV (reference sequence). V was clipped by 1 base and J by 6 bases, with 10 bases between them. This CDR3 is built from 14 residues. Written as DNA, the CDR3 is TGTGCCAGCAGCTTAGTTCAGGGTGGCAATGAGCAGTTCTTC. The encoded protein is CASSLVQGGNEQFF.

This sequence joins TRBV6-5 and TRBJ2-7; TRBD1 might be the D (6 bases). V lost 9 bases and J lost 7, with 19 bases in between. The CDR3 runs 13 residues. Germline lookup yields CDR1 MNHEY and CDR2 SVGAGI. The CDR3: CASRTGPLWEQYF. The CDR3 nucleotides are TGTGCCAGTAGAACAGGGCCACTTTGGGAGCAGTACTTC.

The chain is built from TRBV29-1 and TRBJ2-1, with D possibly matching TRBD2 (6 bases). This CDR3 spans 16 amino acids. Trimming took off 0 bases at V and 7 bases at J, with 19 bases between the two ends. Germline CDR1 SQVTM, CDR2 ANQGSEA. CDR3 nucleotides: TGCAGCGTTGAAGATTGGGGGTCCTCAGGAGGGAATGAGCAGTTCTTC. Translation gives CSVEDWGSSGGNEQFF.

The chain links TRBV19 to TRBJ2-3; D call uncertain. CDR1 is LNHDA and CDR2 is SQIVND in the germline V gene (reference sequence). This CDR3 contains 12 residues. V gave up 4 bases and J gave up 12 bases, with 14 bases separating them. The CDR3 DNA is TGTGCCAGTAGTACCACTAACGAAAAACAGTATTTT. It yields the protein CASSTTNEKQYF.

This clone was seen only a few times. The genes are TRBV5-5 and TRBJ2-7; the match to TRBD2 covers 7 bases. This CDR3 has 14 residues. Germline-derived CDR1 and CDR2 are SGHKS and YYEKEE (reference sequence). Germline trimming cut 5 bases from V and 3 bases from J; bases unmatched to any gene: 8. The CDR3 region is CASSNLAGGYEQYF. The CDR3 region has the DNA TGTGCCAGCAGTAACTTAGCGGGTGGCTACGAGCAGTACTTC.

This clone was recorded a few times. The chain is built from TRBV9 and TRBJ1-2; 8 nucleotides align to TRBD1. Germline V CDR1 and CDR2: SGDLS, YYNGEE. The CDR3 has 16 residues. V shed 2 bases and J 2 bases; nucleotides not matched to a gene: 8. CDR3 bases: TGTGCCAGCAGCGTCGGGACAGGATCAACAAACTATGGCTACACCTTC. Its translation: CASSVGTGSTNYGYTF.

The chain links TRBV9 to TRBJ1-2; the match to TRBD1 covers 8 bases. The germline V gene encodes CDR1 SGDLS and CDR2 YYNGEE. V shed 2 bases, J shed 4 bases, and the junction held 4 bases outside the gene matches. This CDR3 region has 14 residues. The CDR3 DNA follows: TGTGCCAGCAGCGTCGCAGGGGGCGGCTATGGCTACACCTTC. This codes for CASSVAGGGYGYTF.

This chain joins TRBV27 and TRBJ2-7; 7 nucleotides align to TRBD1. J lost 2 bases, V lost 4 bases, and 11 bases had no gene match. Per the germline V gene, CDR1 is MNHEY and CDR2 is SMNVEV (reference sequence). This CDR3 contains 16 residues. The CDR3 loop is CASSSNRGELPYEQYF. For the CDR3, the DNA is TGTGCCAGCAGTTCAAACAGGGGAGAATTACCCTACGAGCAGTACTTC.

CDR3 region: CASSVHNGLVKDIQYF. Written as DNA, the CDR3 is TGTGCCAGCAGCGTACACAATGGACTAGTTAAGGACATTCAGTACTTC. This chain links TRBV9 with TRBJ2-4; 7 bases map to TRBD2. The length of the CDR3 is 16 residues. The V and J ends lost 1 base and 8 bases, in that order; junction bases with no gene match: 12. Per germline, CDR1 SGDLS and CDR2 YYNGEE.

This chain links TRBV5-1 with TRBJ2-1; no reliable D call. Between the trimmed V and J ends, which lost 5 bases and 9 bases, there was a span of 12 bases. The length of the CDR3 is 12 residues. Germline V gene sequence: CDR1 SGHRS, CDR2 YFSETQ. The CDR3: CASRGAKIEQFF. DNA for the CDR3: TGCGCCAGCAGGGGCGCGAAAATTGAGCAGTTCTTC.

This chain uses TRBV14 with TRBJ2-1; 9 positions match TRBD1. The CDR3 spans 14 residues. The V segment lost 5 bases and the J segment 6 bases; nucleotides outside the gene matches: 5. Germline CDR1 and CDR2: SGHDN and FVKESK. The DNA for the CDR3 is TGTGCCAGCAGCTGGGGGACAGGGAGCAATGAGCAGTTCTTC. This translates into CASSWGTGSNEQFF. Combining the CDR3 with reference TRBV14 and TRBJ2-1 gives the whole variable domain EAGVTQFPSHSVIEKGQTVTLRCDPISGHDNLYWYRRVMGKEIKFLLHFVKESKQDESGMPNNRFLAERTGGTYSTLKVQPAELEDSGVYFCASSWGTGSNEQFFGPGTRLTVL.

The V call is TRBV29-1, the J call TRBJ2-2; D perhaps matches TRBD2 (5 bases). The germline CDR1 and CDR2 sequences are SQVTM and ANQGSEA. The CDR3 is made up of 13 amino acids. Trimming shortened V by 6 bases and J by 8 bases, and 16 bases separated the two germline ends. CDR3 loop: CSVARDRRGELFF. The CDR3 DNA follows: TGCAGCGTGGCCCGGGATCGTAGGGGGGAGCTGTTTTTT.

This chain joins TRBV7-8 and TRBJ2-7; possible D gene TRBD1, 5 bases. The CDR3 is made up of 15 amino acids. Germline V gene sequence: CDR1 SGHVS, CDR2 FQNEAQ. The V gene lost 1 base and the J gene lost 0 bases, with 10 bases spanning the gap. The CDR3 bases are TGTGCCAGCAGCTTAGAGGTCGACAGCTCCTACGAGCAGTACTTC. Protein product: CASSLEVDSSYEQYF.

The V and J genes are TRBV28 and TRBJ2-7; 7 bases are shared with TRBD1. Trimming took 5 bases from V and 3 from J; bases not matched to a gene: 4. The V gene's germline CDR1 is MDHEN and CDR2 SYDVKM. There are 13 residues in the CDR3. CDR3 region: CASSDRVIYEQYF. The CDR3 region has the DNA TGTGCCAGCAGTGACAGGGTAATCTACGAGCAGTACTTC.